The 32 T cell receptor beta chains in this list originate from one sample, sequenced in a study of T cell responses to AZD1222 COVID-19 vaccine. Here immunoSEQ multiplex PCR was the method, and the copy in TCRdb shows in-frame clones only, minus some. This table holds around 140,000 clones, 65% to 90% found once. The sequenced sample was peripheral blood, obtained 28 days after the second dose of the MenACWY control vaccine. The receptors originated from an adult who received the MenACWY meningococcal vaccine as a control.

The chain uses TRBV19 and TRBJ2-7; D could derive from TRBD1 or TRBD2 (6 bases each). The CDR3 totals 14 residues. CDR1 and CDR2 (germline): LNHDA, SQIVND (reference sequence). The V and J ends lost 4 bases and 2 bases respectively, with 12 bases between them. The CDR3: CASSTGRGPYEQYF. The DNA of the CDR3 is TGTGCCAGTAGTACCGGCCGGGGGCCCTACGAGCAGTACTTC.

The chain is built from TRBV6-1 and TRBJ1-3; weak D call: TRBD1 (5 bases). The ends were cut back, 2 bases at V and 9 bases at J, with 14 bases in the middle. Germline CDR1 and CDR2: MNHNS and SASEGT. The CDR3 has 14 residues. The CDR3 here is CASSELERGVTIYF. Here the CDR3 DNA reads TGTGCCAGCAGTGAATTGGAAAGGGGAGTCACCATATATTTT.

V and J are TRBV11-3 and TRBJ2-4; either TRBD1 or TRBD2 may supply D (5 bases each). Germline V gene sequence: CDR1 SGHNT, CDR2 YENEEA. The V end lost 4 bases, the J end lost 3 bases, and 13 bases lay between the germline ends. The CDR3 has 15 residues. CDR3 sequence reads: CASSYGGIGKNIQYF. The CDR3 DNA sequence: TGTGCCAGCAGCTATGGGGGTATCGGCAAAAACATTCAGTACTTC.

J is TRBJ1-6 and V is TRBV3-1 (or the pseudogene TRBV3-2); tentatively, D is TRBD1 (6 bases). V was trimmed by 4 bases and J by 7 bases, leaving 14 bases between them. CDR1 is LGHDT, CDR2 YNNKEL, per germline (reference sequence). The CDR3 extends over 15 amino acids. In nucleotides, the CDR3 is TGTGCCAGCAGCCCAACTCCCACAGGGAATTCACCCCTCCACTTT. Its protein is CASSPTPTGNSPLHF.

This rearrangement joins TRBV6-5 to TRBJ1-3, with D unresolved. The CDR3 is made up of 14 amino acids. Germline-derived CDR1 and CDR2 are MNHEY and SVGAGI. V lost 8 bases to trimming and J lost 0 bases, with 11 bases between them. Here the CDR3 DNA reads TGTGCCAGCGGGATACAGAGCTCTGGAAACACCATATATTTT. It yields the protein CASGIQSSGNTIYF.

The chain uses TRBV5-1 and TRBJ1-5; D is ambiguous. Between the trimmed V and J ends, which lost 2 bases and 7 bases, there was a span of 7 bases. Germline lookup yields CDR1 SGHRS and CDR2 YFSETQ. The CDR3 has 12 residues. The DNA of the CDR3 is TGCGCCAGCAGCTTCGAGACCCAGCCCCAGCATTTT. Translated: CASSFETQPQHF.

J is TRBJ2-7 and V is TRBV6-1; TRBD2 agrees at 8 bases. Germline assignment: CDR1 MNHNS and CDR2 SASEGT. V lost 4 bases and J lost 0; bases outside the gene matches: 8. The CDR3 loop spans 16 amino acids. The CDR3, as DNA: TGTGCCAGCAGTGGCCGACGGGAGGGCCACTCCTACGAGCAGTACTTC. Translation gives CASSGRREGHSYEQYF.

The rearrangement uses TRBV6-5 and TRBJ1-1, with D perhaps matching TRBD1 (6 bases). The CDR3 length is 14 residues. The V end lost 7 bases, the J end lost 0 bases, and 12 bases lay between the germline ends. The germline V gene encodes CDR1 MNHEY and CDR2 SVGAGI. CDR3 loop: CASIPGDMNTEAFF. DNA for the CDR3: TGTGCCAGCATTCCAGGGGACATGAACACTGAAGCTTTCTTT.

This clone was detected once. The chain recombines TRBV18 with TRBJ2-1; D remains ambiguous. The germline CDR1 and CDR2 sequences are KGHSH and LQKENI. This CDR3 is 15 amino acids long. The ends were cut back, 1 base at V and 3 bases at J, with 10 bases in the middle. CDR3 sequence reads: CASSPLGNGYNEQFF. The CDR3 nucleotides are TGTGCCAGCTCACCACTGGGTAATGGCTACAATGAGCAGTTCTTC.

The chain is built from TRBV2 and TRBJ2-5, with unresolved D. Looked up from germline, CDR1 is SNHLY and CDR2 is FYNNEI. The CDR3 extends over 14 amino acids. V lost 5 bases, J lost 4 bases, and 14 bases lay in between. CDR3 protein: CASSTEWGRETQYF. In nucleotides, the CDR3 is TGTGCCAGCAGTACTGAATGGGGAAGAGAGACCCAGTACTTC.

The rearrangement joins TRBV6-6 to TRBJ2-7; the D is unclear. Germline-derived CDR1 and CDR2 are MNHNY and SVGAGI (reference sequence). The CDR3 contains 13 residues. Trimming took off 6 bases at V and 6 bases at J, with 15 bases between the two ends. The CDR3 nucleotides are TGTGCCAGCAGAATTGCCCCTTCGGGCGAGCAGTACGTC. Residues: CASRIAPSGEQYV.

The rearrangement uses TRBV11-2 and TRBJ2-7, with D perhaps matching TRBD1 (5 bases). This CDR3 has 13 residues. V lost 5 bases, J lost 2 bases, and 10 bases lay in between. CDR1 is SGHAT and CDR2 is FQNNGV in the germline V gene. The chain's CDR3 is CASSPQGTYEQYF. The CDR3 DNA sequence: TGTGCCAGCAGCCCTCAGGGAACCTACGAGCAGTACTTC.

The rearrangement joins TRBV7-9 to TRBJ2-1; the D gene could be TRBD1 or TRBD2 (6 bases each). Germline-derived CDR1 and CDR2 are SEHNR and FQNEAQ (reference sequence). The germline V and J ends were trimmed by 5 bases and 7 bases, with 21 bases remaining between them. The CDR3 runs to 16 residues. This chain's CDR3 is CASSPPGSGGGNEQFF. CDR3 coding DNA: TGTGCCAGCAGCCCCCCTGGTAGCGGAGGGGGAAATGAGCAGTTCTTC.

This chain joins TRBV5-4 and TRBJ2-1; TRBD1 matches at 9 bases. The CDR3 covers 15 residues. Unmatched junction bases numbered 3, after V lost 2 bases and J lost 3 bases. CDR1 is SGHNT, CDR2 YYREEE, per germline (reference sequence). This chain's CDR3 is CASSLQGALYNEQFF. CDR3 nucleotides: TGTGCCAGCAGCTTACAGGGGGCTCTCTACAATGAGCAGTTCTTC.

The rearrangement uses TRBV30 and TRBJ1-2, with 12 bases fitting TRBD1. Losses at the gene ends were 2 bases for V and 4 bases for J; bases not matched to a gene: 5. In germline, CDR1 is GTSNPN, CDR2 SVGIG (reference sequence). The CDR3 extends over 15 amino acids. This CDR3 reads CAWSPGQGASYGYTF. CDR3 nucleotide sequence: TGTGCCTGGAGTCCGGGACAGGGGGCAAGCTATGGCTACACCTTC.

V and J are TRBV5-1 and TRBJ2-3; D perhaps matches TRBD2 (5 bases). CDR3 size: 16 residues. The germline V and J ends were trimmed by 0 bases and 1 base, with 12 bases remaining between them. CDR1 is SGHRS and CDR2 is YFSETQ in the germline V gene. The CDR3 nucleotides read TGCGCCAGCAGCTTGGGGGCGCTAGCTGGCACAGATACGCAGTATTTT. Translation: CASSLGALAGTDTQYF.

This chain uses TRBV10-2 with TRBJ1-1, with D unresolved. Between the trimmed V and J ends, which lost 2 bases and 4 bases, there was a span of 11 bases. Germline CDR1 and CDR2: WSHSY and SAAADI. CDR3 size: 14 residues. CDR3 residues: CASSEDLGGTEAFF. The CDR3 DNA follows: TGCGCCAGCAGTGAGGACCTGGGTGGCACTGAAGCTTTCTTT.

This sequence joins TRBV5-1 and TRBJ2-1, with unresolved D. The ends were cut back, 0 bases at V and 10 bases at J, with 11 bases in the middle. CDR3 size: 13 residues. The germline V gene has CDR1 SGHRS and CDR2 YFSETQ. The CDR3 region has the DNA TGCGCCAGCAGCTTGGTACTGATACGGGAGCAGTTCTTC. As protein: CASSLVLIREQFF.

In its sample, this clone was seen once. The genes are TRBV7-5 and TRBJ2-7; the table names TRBD1, a call not compared with the DNA. TRBV7-5 is a recognized pseudogene. The CDR3 loop spans 15 amino acids. The CDR3 protein is CVRSSGQGAMNEQYV. The DNA of the CDR3 is TGTGTCAGAAGCTCGGGACAGGGGGCGATGAACGAGCAGTACGTC.

The chain carries TRBV23-1 and TRBJ1-4; TRBD1 matches at 7 bases. TRBV23-1 is an ORF; its function is uncertain. The CDR3 is made up of 16 amino acids. Trimming removed 1 base from V and 7 bases from J; junction bases left unmatched: 9. The CDR3 spells CASSQYTGAGGEKLFF. The CDR3 DNA follows: TGCGCCAGCAGTCAATATACAGGGGCCGGGGGTGAAAAACTGTTTTTT.

The genes are TRBV14 and TRBJ2-5; 8 bases fit TRBD2. Germline CDR1 is SGHDN and CDR2 is FVKESK. The CDR3 sequence is 15 residues long. After removal of 4 bases from V and 5 bases from J, the junction contained 9 bases not matched to a gene. CDR3 residues: CASSPGLARMETQYF. The CDR3, as DNA: TGTGCCAGCAGCCCTGGACTAGCAAGAATGGAGACCCAGTACTTC.

The rearrangement uses TRBV2 and TRBJ1-5; 8 bases match TRBD1. Trimming removed 7 bases from V and 7 bases from J; junction bases left unmatched: 6. This CDR3 is built from 13 residues. Germline-derived CDR1 and CDR2 are SNHLY and FYNNEI. CDR3 loop: CASTGQGWQPQHF. For the CDR3, the DNA is TGTGCCAGCACCGGACAGGGATGGCAGCCCCAGCATTTT.

The chain carries TRBV5-4 and TRBJ1-2; 8 bases are shared with TRBD1. This CDR3 is built from 15 residues. V lost 3 bases, J lost 3 bases, and 7 bases stayed unmatched. Germline CDR1 and CDR2: SGHNT and YYREEE (reference sequence). In nucleotides, the CDR3 is TGTGCCAGCAGCTCCAAGACAGGGGAAGACTATGGCTACACCTTC. Encoded protein: CASSSKTGEDYGYTF.

This clone was found a few times. This chain joins TRBV4-2 and TRBJ1-2; D unclear. V lost 0 bases and J lost 6, with 8 bases in between. CDR1 and CDR2 from the germline V gene are LGHNA and YNFKEQ. The CDR3 consists of 13 residues. The CDR3 DNA follows: TGTGCCAGCAGCCAAGATCGGAGGGATGGCTACACCTTC. Its protein product is CASSQDRRDGYTF.

CDR3 loop: CASSLAAPGELFF. The CDR3 region has the DNA TGTGCCAGCAGCTTGGCGGCACCCGGGGAGCTGTTTTTT. The chain couples TRBV5-5 to TRBJ2-2; no definite D call. The V end lost 0 bases, the J end lost 6 bases, and 6 bases lay between the germline ends. Per germline, CDR1 SGHKS and CDR2 YYEKEE (reference sequence). The CDR3 contains 13 residues.

This chain joins TRBV7-6 and TRBJ2-3; possibly TRBD1 or TRBD2 for D (5 bases each). CDR3 length equals 18 residues. Germline CDR1 and CDR2: SGHVS and FNYEAQ. Trimming cost V 2 bases and J 0 bases, with 18 bases left between them. CDR3 DNA: TGTGCCAGCAGCTTAACAATAGCTACGAGGGGTAGCACAGATACGCAGTATTTT. Its translation is CASSLTIATRGSTDTQYF. Looking up the rest from reference TRBV7-6 and TRBJ2-3 gives the full variable domain: GAGVSQSPRYKVTKRGQDVALRCDPISGHVSLYWYRQALGQGPEFLTYFNYEAQQDKSGLPNDRFSAERPEGSISTLTIQRTEQRDSAMYRCASSLTIATRGSTDTQYFGPGTRLTVL.

The gene calls are TRBV11-2 and TRBJ1-1; D is possibly TRBD1 (6 bases). V was shortened by 1 base and J by 4 bases, with 10 bases between the two germline ends. The germline V gene has CDR1 SGHAT and CDR2 FQNNGV. The CDR3 is 14 amino acids. The DNA for the CDR3 is TGTGCCAGCAGCTTAGCGGGGGGGGCCACTGAAGCTTTCTTT. It codes for CASSLAGGATEAFF. The variable domain in full, completed from reference TRBV11-2 and TRBJ1-1, reads EAGVAQSPRYKIIEKRQSVAFWCNPISGHATLYWYQQILGQGPKLLIQFQNNGVVDDSQLPKDRFSAERLKGVDSTLKIQPAKLEDSAVYLCASSLAGGATEAFFGQGTRLTVV.

This clone was seen only once. This chain uses TRBV3-1 (or the pseudogene TRBV3-2) with TRBJ2-3, with a weak D call TRBD2 (6 bases). The CDR3 loop spans 16 amino acids. Trimming pared 2 bases from V and 0 bases from J, leaving 12 bases between. The germline V gene encodes CDR1 LGHDT and CDR2 YNNKEL (reference sequence). CDR3 amino acids: CASSQSGRASTDTQYF. DNA for the CDR3: TGTGCCAGCAGCCAATCCGGGAGAGCTAGCACAGATACGCAGTATTTT.

The genes are TRBV28 and TRBJ1-1, with D unclear. CDR3 size: 14 residues. CDR1 MDHEN and CDR2 SYDVKM come from the germline V gene. Trimming cost V 5 bases and J 4 bases, with 14 bases left between them. DNA for the CDR3: TGTGCCAGCAGTAATGGCCCGACGGGCACTGAAGCTTTCTTT. It translates to CASSNGPTGTEAFF.

In its sample, this clone was seen a few times. This sequence joins TRBV6-6 and TRBJ2-7; 14 bases fit TRBD2. This CDR3 has 15 amino acids. Germline values: CDR1 MNHNY, CDR2 SVGAGI (reference sequence). The junction had 5 bases not matched to a gene; V was cut back by 5 bases and J by 5 bases. Written as DNA, the CDR3 is TGTGCCAGCAGTCCCGGGACTAGCGGGGGTAACGAGCAGTACGTC. It specifies CASSPGTSGGNEQYV.

This chain links TRBV7-9 with TRBJ2-3; a possible D gene is TRBD2 (6 bases). The CDR3 sequence is 15 residues long. Germline V gene sequence: CDR1 SEHNR, CDR2 FQNEAQ (reference sequence). Trimming stripped 4 bases from V and 0 bases from J, with 11 bases between. The CDR3 bases are TGTGCCAGCAGCTCGAGGGACTTGAGCACAGATACGCAGTATTTT. This gives the protein CASSSRDLSTDTQYF.

The V call is TRBV29-1, the J call TRBJ2-4, with D uncertain. The CDR3 consists of 14 residues. The V gene lost 7 bases and the J gene lost 1 base, with 14 bases spanning the gap. Germline-derived CDR1 and CDR2 are SQVTM and ANQGSEA. DNA of the CDR3: TGCAGCGCCCGGGCCAACGGGGCCAAAAACATTCAGTACTTC. The encoded protein is CSARANGAKNIQYF.